This T cell receptor (beta chain) is from a study of OX40 agonist ivuxolimab in advanced cancers. Sequencing was performed with immunoSEQ multiplex PCR; in TCRdb, only in-frame clones are kept and a portion is missing. The table includes 90,000 to 130,000 clones, 80% to 95% detected once. The CDR3 has 15 amino acids. CDR1 and CDR2 (germline): LNHNV, YYDKDF (reference sequence). V gave up 4 bases and J gave up 5 bases, with 17 bases separating them. This clonotype was obtained from an adult with an advanced solid tumor such as melanoma, head and neck, liver or kidney cancer. Material: CD4+ or CD8+ T cells sorted from blood, obtained in a trial of the OX40 agonist ivuxolimab. The chain uses TRBV15 and TRBJ2-5, with D perhaps given as TRBD1 or TRBD2 (9 bases each). The CDR3 DNA reads as TGTGCCACCAGCATTCCTAGCGGGACAGGGGAGACCCAGTACTTC. Residues: CATSIPSGTGETQYF.